This T cell receptor beta chain emerged from a study of technical replicates of blood from four donors. Sequenced by immunoSEQ multiplex PCR; TCRdb stores in-frame clones only, minus some. In the table there are 40,000 to 55,000 clones, approximately 95% of which are singletons. V dropped 6 bases and J dropped 3; count of bases not matched to a gene: 4. Germline values: CDR1 MNHEY, CDR2 SVGAGI. The CDR3 runs 14 residues. What was sequenced was T cells isolated from PBMCs. V gene TRBV6-5 combines with J gene TRBJ1-1, with 10 bases fitting TRBD1. The TCR originated in a human donor in good health. The CDR3 loop reads CASSPGQGHTEAFF. In DNA, the CDR3 is TGTGCCAGCAGCCCGGGACAGGGGCACACTGAAGCTTTCTTT.